This T cell receptor beta chain appears in the sequencing data of a study of control samples from healthy donors and cancer patients. The sample holds one count of this clone. After removal of 1 base from V and 0 bases from J, the junction contained 9 bases not matched to a gene. CDR1 and CDR2 (germline): LNHDA, SQIVND (reference sequence). The CDR3 has 18 amino acids. TCRdb's table, derived via immunoSEQ multiplex PCR, lists solely in-frame clones and lacks some. The table records tens of thousands of clones, roughly 83% of them present only once. The sequence derives from a man between 65 and 85 years old with lung cancer. Sequencing was performed on PBMCs. The V and J genes are TRBV19 and TRBJ1-5; 7 bases are shared with TRBD1. The CDR3 spells CASSIAPIQGYSNQPQHF. CDR3 coding DNA: TGTGCCAGTAGTATAGCACCAATACAGGGGTATAGCAATCAGCCCCAGCATTTT.